The rows below give T cell receptor beta chains drawn from one sample of a study of cytomegalovirus exposure and HLA in healthy donors. The table came from immunoSEQ multiplex PCR; TCRdb's copy has only in-frame clones and leaves some out. The repertoire consists of some 90,000 clones, with around three fifths occurring once and the leading ten covering 5.9%. The sequenced sample was PBMCs. These receptors were taken from a boy younger than 18 in good health and CMV-seropositive. CDR3s include the opening cysteine and the closing phenylalanine or tryptophan. The D gene is left open where the match is weak. Clone size is given for some rows only: seen once, a few or many times, or a class if the clone is expanded.

CDR3 protein: CASSLIVSNTGELFF; CDR3 DNA: TGCGCCAGCAGCTTGATCGTCTCGAACACCGGGGAGCTGTTTTTT; clone size: NA; V gene: TRBV5-1; D gene: NA; J gene: TRBJ2-2
CDR3 protein: CASSEPVKTEAFF; CDR3 DNA: TGTGCCAGCAGTGAGCCGGTAAAAACTGAAGCTTTCTTT; clone size: NA; V gene: TRBV6-1; D gene: NA; J gene: TRBJ1-1
CDR3 protein: CASSPSPGRREQYF; CDR3 DNA: TGTGCCAGCAGCCCATCCCCGGGGAGACGGGAGCAGTACTTC; clone size: NA; V gene: TRBV7-7; D gene: NA; J gene: TRBJ2-7
CDR3 protein: CASSTGGTRREKLFF; CDR3 DNA: TGTGCCAGTAGTACAGGGGGCACAAGACGTGAAAAACTGTTTTTT; clone size: once; V gene: TRBV19; D gene: TRBD1; J gene: TRBJ1-4
CDR3 protein: CASSFQRQPKNEKLFF; CDR3 DNA: TGTGCCAGCAGTTTCCAAAGACAGCCCAAGAATGAAAAACTGTTTTTT; clone size: NA; V gene: TRBV6-6; D gene: NA; J gene: TRBJ1-4
CDR3 protein: CASSPRRAGDSPLHF; CDR3 DNA: TGTGCCAGCAGTCCACGAAGGGCAGGGGATTCACCCCTCCACTTT; clone size: NA; V gene: TRBV27; D gene: NA; J gene: TRBJ1-6
CDR3 protein: CASSYWGMDRARNSPLHF; CDR3 DNA: TGTGCCAGCAGCTACTGGGGGATGGACAGGGCCAGAAATTCACCCCTCCACTTT; clone size: NA; V gene: TRBV21-1; D gene: NA; J gene: TRBJ1-6
CDR3 protein: CASSSGLAGGDTQYF; CDR3 DNA: TGTGCCAGCAGCAGTGGACTAGCGGGGGGAGATACGCAGTATTTT; clone size: once; V gene: TRBV9; D gene: TRBD2; J gene: TRBJ2-3
CDR3 protein: CASSFSRHEQFF; CDR3 DNA: TGTGCCAGCAGTTTCTCTCGTCATGAGCAGTTCTTC; clone size: few; V gene: TRBV5-6; D gene: NA; J gene: TRBJ2-1
CDR3 protein: CASKGRTSRFEQYF; CDR3 DNA: TGTGCCAGCAAAGGAAGGACTAGTAGGTTTGAGCAGTACTTC; clone size: NA; V gene: TRBV9; D gene: TRBD2; J gene: TRBJ2-7
CDR3 protein: CASSSKGPYYEQYF; CDR3 DNA: TGTGCCAGCAGTTCCAAGGGGCCTTACTACGAGCAGTACTTC; clone size: NA; V gene: TRBV27; D gene: NA; J gene: TRBJ2-7
CDR3 protein: CASSLTPDYNEQFF; CDR3 DNA: TGTGCCAGCAGCTTAACACCCGATTACAATGAGCAGTTCTTC; clone size: once; V gene: TRBV9; D gene: NA; J gene: TRBJ2-1
CDR3 protein: CASSLSTSGRGEQFF; CDR3 DNA: TGTGCCAGCAGTTTATCGACTAGCGGGAGGGGTGAGCAGTTCTTC; clone size: NA; V gene: TRBV27; D gene: TRBD2; J gene: TRBJ2-1
CDR3 protein: CASSSPRDKREKLFF; CDR3 DNA: TGTGCCAGCAGTTCCCCCCGGGACAAACGTGAAAAACTGTTTTTT; clone size: NA; V gene: TRBV6-6; D gene: NA; J gene: TRBJ1-4
CDR3 protein: CASRAGGWDYGYTF; CDR3 DNA: TGTGCCAGCAGGGCAGGGGGCTGGGACTATGGCTACACCTTC; clone size: few; V gene: TRBV6-1; D gene: TRBD1; J gene: TRBJ1-2
CDR3 protein: CASSPKIQGFLGYTF; CDR3 DNA: TGTGCCAGCAGCCCCAAGATACAGGGATTTTTGGGCTACACCTTC; clone size: NA; V gene: TRBV7-2; D gene: NA; J gene: TRBJ1-2
CDR3 protein: CASNSGGGNEQFF; CDR3 DNA: TGTGCCAGCAATTCAGGGGGCGGCAATGAGCAGTTCTTC; clone size: NA; V gene: TRBV9; D gene: TRBD1; J gene: TRBJ2-1
CDR3 protein: CASSLIGTGERGNQPQHF; CDR3 DNA: TGTGCCAGCAGCTTAATCGGGACAGGGGAAAGAGGCAATCAGCCCCAGCATTTT; clone size: NA; V gene: TRBV7-2; D gene: TRBD1; J gene: TRBJ1-5
CDR3 protein: CASSFAGEQFF; CDR3 DNA: TGTGCCAGCAGTTTCGCGGGAGAGCAGTTCTTC; clone size: NA; V gene: TRBV6-5; D gene: NA; J gene: TRBJ2-1
CDR3 protein: CASSAGTGEIEAFF; CDR3 DNA: TGTGCCAGCAGCGCCGGGACAGGAGAAATTGAAGCTTTCTTT; clone size: NA; V gene: TRBV6-1; D gene: TRBD1; J gene: TRBJ1-1
CDR3 protein: CASSLTGITEAFF; CDR3 DNA: TGTGCCAGCAGCCTTACAGGGATAACTGAAGCTTTCTTT; clone size: NA; V gene: TRBV7-9; D gene: NA; J gene: TRBJ1-1
CDR3 protein: CASSLAGGSTHFGYF; CDR3 DNA: TGTGCCAGCAGCTTAGCTGGGGGGTCCACTCATTTCGGGTATTTT; clone size: few; V gene: TRBV7-8; D gene: NA; J gene: TRBJ2-3
CDR3 protein: CASSKTSGPFPLEQFF; CDR3 DNA: TGTGCCAGCAGCAAAACTAGCGGGCCCTTTCCTTTGGAGCAGTTCTTC; clone size: NA; V gene: TRBV7-3; D gene: TRBD2; J gene: TRBJ2-1
CDR3 protein: CASSDSPWAQPQNF; CDR3 DNA: TGTGCCAGCAGTGATTCACCCTGGGCACAGCCCCAGAATTTT; clone size: NA; V gene: TRBV6-1; D gene: NA; J gene: TRBJ1-5
CDR3 protein: CACSRDREVGNTIYF; CDR3 DNA: TGTGCCTGTAGCCGGGACAGGGAAGTCGGAAACACCATATATTTT; clone size: NA; V gene: TRBV30; D gene: TRBD1; J gene: TRBJ1-3
CDR3 protein: CASSYSLSSYNSPLHF; CDR3 DNA: TGTGCCAGCAGTTACTCCCTGAGCTCCTATAATTCACCCCTCCACTTT; clone size: few; V gene: TRBV6-5; D gene: NA; J gene: TRBJ1-6